These 31 T cell receptor beta chains share one sample of origin, sequenced in a study of shared clonotypes between healthy human individuals. CD45RO-negative CD8 cells positively selected for CCR7 made up the naive population, which excluded terminally differentiated effector memory CD45RA+ cells. Libraries were prepared by immunoSEQ multiplex PCR; TCRdb keeps only in-frame clonotypes and omits some of them. In the table there are about 750,000 clones, 92% of which are singletons. What was sequenced was naive CD8+ T cells sorted from blood. The receptors were sampled from a man between 25 and 39 years old in good health.

This chain connects TRBV20-1 to TRBJ2-7; TRBD1 matches at 9 bases. Unmatched junction bases numbered 4, after V lost 8 bases and J lost 5 bases. The CDR3 contains 11 residues. Looked up from germline, CDR1 is DFQATT and CDR2 is SNEGSKA (reference sequence). The CDR3, as DNA: TGCAGTTCTACAGGGGGCAACGAGCAGTACTTC. Its translation is CSSTGGNEQYF.

The V and J genes are TRBV11-2 and TRBJ1-5, with D possibly TRBD1 on 6 matching bases. Germline CDR1 reads SGHAT; CDR2 reads FQNNGV. The V and J ends lost 5 bases and 2 bases respectively, with 13 bases between them. The CDR3 contains 15 residues. This chain's CDR3 is CASSTSGVGNQPQHF. CDR3 nucleotides: TGTGCCAGCAGCACCTCAGGGGTTGGCAATCAGCCCCAGCATTTT.

The chain uses TRBV7-8 and TRBJ2-2; D is ambiguous. Germline V CDR1 and CDR2: SGHVS, FQNEAQ. The length of the CDR3 is 13 residues. Deletions cut 1 base from V and 6 bases from J, with 6 bases between. Written as DNA, the CDR3 is TGTGCCAGCAGCTTAGTAGTTTCCGGGGAGCTGTTTTTT. It codes for CASSLVVSGELFF.

This clone was detected a few times. The J gene is TRBJ2-2, the V gene TRBV7-9, with D uncertain. The CDR3 is 13 residues long. V lost 5 bases to trimming and J lost 4 bases, with 8 bases between them. Per germline, CDR1 SEHNR and CDR2 FQNEAQ (reference sequence). CDR3 residues: CASSPGPTGELFF. The CDR3 region has the DNA TGTGCCAGCAGCCCAGGACCCACCGGGGAGCTGTTTTTT.

The CDR3 DNA sequence: TGTGCCAGTAGTATAATGGGCCAACACACCGGGGAGCTGTTTTTT. This encodes CASSIMGQHTGELFF. The chain is built from TRBV19 and TRBJ2-2; D uncertain. CDR1 is LNHDA and CDR2 is SQIVND in the germline V gene (reference sequence). This CDR3 has 15 residues. V was trimmed by 2 bases and J by 3 bases, leaving 10 bases between them. The full variable domain, its missing parts supplied by reference TRBV19 and TRBJ2-2, is DGGITQSPKYLFRKEGQNVTLSCEQNLNHDAMYWYRQDPGQGLRLIYYSQIVNDFQKGDIAEGYSVSREKKESFPLTVTSAQKNPTAFYLCASSIMGQHTGELFFGEGSRLTVL.

The rearrangement links TRBV15 to TRBJ2-1; TRBD2 matches at 14 bases. Germline V CDR1 and CDR2: LNHNV, YYDKDF (reference sequence). Trimming took 7 bases from V and 4 from J; bases not matched to a gene: 9. This CDR3 spans 17 amino acids. The DNA for the CDR3 is TGTGCCACCAAGGGACTAGCGGGAGAGGGGTTATACAATGAGCAGTTCTTC. Residues: CATKGLAGEGLYNEQFF. Complete variable domain (other parts from reference TRBV15 and TRBJ2-1): DAMVIQNPRYQVTQFGKPVTLSCSQTLNHNVMYWYQQKSSQAPKLLFHYYDKDFNNEADTPDNFQSRRPNTSFCFLDIRSPGLGDTAMYLCATKGLAGEGLYNEQFFGPGTRLTVL.

With respect to this clone: This specimen includes other DNA sequences encoding the same CDR3. V gene TRBV5-4 combines with J gene TRBJ2-3, with 7 bases that match TRBD2. Germline CDR1 is SGHNT and CDR2 is YYREEE (reference sequence). V gave up 0 bases and J gave up 3 bases; unmatched junction bases: 4. This CDR3 comprises 15 residues. The CDR3 sequence is CASSLGLADTDTQYF. The CDR3 nucleotides are TGTGCCAGCAGCTTGGGTCTAGCGGATACAGATACGCAGTATTTT.

The chain recombines TRBV27 with TRBJ2-1; TRBD2 aligns across 9 bases. Trimming cost V 6 bases and J 0 bases; bases outside gene matches: 6. CDR3 length: 16 residues. Germline assignment: CDR1 MNHEY and CDR2 SMNVEV (reference sequence). The CDR3 nucleotides are TGTGCCAGCAGGGGGCTTAGCGGGAGCTCCTACAATGAGCAGTTCTTC. Protein sequence: CASRGLSGSSYNEQFF.

The table lists this clone with a count of one. The chain has TRBV6-1 and TRBJ2-7; D is unclear. This CDR3 is 11 amino acids long. V shed 3 bases and J shed 5 bases, with 5 bases lying between them. The V gene's germline CDR1 is MNHNS and CDR2 SASEGT. The CDR3, as DNA: TGTGCCAGCAGTGATTCCAACGAGCAGTACTTC. Amino acids: CASSDSNEQYF.

The chain links TRBV4-1 to TRBJ2-5; 11 nucleotides match TRBD2. This CDR3 comprises 16 residues. The germline V gene has CDR1 MGHRA and CDR2 YSYEKL. V was pared by 4 bases and J by 2 bases, with 6 bases of the junction left unmatched. CDR3 coding DNA: TGCGCCAGCAGCCGACTAGCGGGGAACCCACAAGAGACCCAGTACTTC. Encoded protein: CASSRLAGNPQETQYF.

The rearrangement links TRBV5-6 to TRBJ2-6; 8 positions match TRBD2. This CDR3 has 17 residues. With V trimmed by 0 bases and J by 4 bases, 6 bases remained unmatched. Germline loops: CDR1 SGHDT, CDR2 YYEEEE. The CDR3 nucleotides are TGTGCCAGCAGCTTGGGGGCGGGAGGATCCGGGGCCAACGTCCTGACTTTC. Encoded protein: CASSLGAGGSGANVLTF.

The chain combines TRBV15 with TRBJ2-7; 7 bases agree with TRBD2. CDR1 LNHNV and CDR2 YYDKDF come from the germline V gene (reference sequence). V lost 0 bases to trimming and J lost 4 bases; unmatched junction nucleotides: 6. This CDR3 contains 15 residues. The DNA for the CDR3 is TGTGCCACCAGCAGAGACGGGACTACCATATACGAGCAGTACTTC. Translated: CATSRDGTTIYEQYF. The full variable domain, with the rest looked up from reference TRBV15 and TRBJ2-7, is DAMVIQNPRYQVTQFGKPVTLSCSQTLNHNVMYWYQQKSSQAPKLLFHYYDKDFNNEADTPDNFQSRRPNTSFCFLDIRSPGLGDTAMYLCATSRDGTTIYEQYFGPGTRLTVT.

The V gene is TRBV9, the J gene TRBJ1-2; D is perhaps TRBD1 (5 bases). Germline loops: CDR1 SGDLS, CDR2 YYNGEE. Trimming removed 0 bases at V and 3 bases at J, with 21 bases between. CDR3 length: 18 amino acids. CDR3 sequence: CASSVGLEGVGDYYGYTF. DNA of the CDR3: TGTGCCAGCAGCGTAGGACTGGAAGGAGTGGGGGACTACTATGGCTACACCTTC.

J is TRBJ2-3 and V is TRBV2, with 10 bases aligning to TRBD1. The V gene end was trimmed by 5 bases and the J gene end by 5 bases; junction bases not matched to a gene: 7. CDR3 size: 15 residues. Germline-derived CDR1 and CDR2 are SNHLY and FYNNEI. DNA for the CDR3: TGTGCCAGCAGTTCCCGGGACAGGGGAAGAGATACGCAGTATTTT. Translation gives CASSSRDRGRDTQYF.

The J gene is TRBJ2-4, the V gene TRBV2, with 13 bases that match TRBD2. The CDR3 has 20 amino acids. Germline CDR1 is SNHLY and CDR2 is FYNNEI. With 8 bases clipped from V and 0 bases from J, the junction kept 16 bases outside the gene matches. This CDR3 is CASRHNLLAGGELAKNIQYF. The CDR3 nucleotides read TGTGCCAGCCGACATAATTTACTAGCGGGAGGGGAGCTAGCCAAAAACATTCAGTACTTC.

The sample holds a few counts of this clone. A much larger clone differs by one base, so this may be a read error. Other DNA sequences of this sample code for an identical CDR3. The rearrangement joins TRBV28 to TRBJ2-7; no reliable D call. V shed 2 bases and J shed 2 bases, with 1 base lying between them. Germline-derived CDR1 and CDR2 are MDHEN and SYDVKM. The CDR3 runs to 11 residues. CDR3: CASSLAYEQYF. In nucleotides, the CDR3 is TGTGCCAGCAGTTTAGCCTACGAGCAGTACTTC.

As concerns this clone: The same CDR3 is also encoded by other DNA sequences in this sample. The chain joins TRBV29-1 to TRBJ2-1, with D perhaps matching TRBD1 or TRBD2 (5 bases each). Trimming removed 3 bases from V and 4 bases from J, with 10 bases in between. The CDR3 has 13 amino acids. Germline assignment: CDR1 SQVTM and CDR2 ANQGSEA. In nucleotides, the CDR3 is TGCAGCGTTGATGGGGGAACTTACAATGAGCAGTTCTTC. Residues: CSVDGGTYNEQFF.

The V gene is TRBV6-1, the J gene TRBJ1-1; D is ambiguous. V was trimmed by 7 bases and J by 3 bases, leaving 6 bases between them. The germline V gene has CDR1 MNHNS and CDR2 SASEGT. The CDR3 runs to 11 residues. CDR3 amino acids: CASNPYTEAFF. The CDR3 DNA follows: TGTGCCAGCAACCCGTACACTGAAGCTTTCTTT.

V gene TRBV30 combines with J gene TRBJ2-7; 9 bases agree with TRBD2. The V gene's germline CDR1 is GTSNPN and CDR2 SVGIG (reference sequence). J gave up 6 bases and V 1 base, and 16 bases lay outside the gene matches. CDR3 size: 17 residues. CDR3 nucleotide sequence: TGTGCCTGGAGTGCAGGACCTAGCGGGGTCCATTCTGGCGAGCAGTACTTC. Residues: CAWSAGPSGVHSGEQYF.

The rearrangement links TRBV6-5 to TRBJ1-1; D gene ambiguous. Germline CDR1 and CDR2: MNHEY and SVGAGI. The CDR3 totals 13 residues. Trimming pared 0 bases from V and 7 bases from J, leaving 9 bases between. The CDR3 region has the DNA TGTGCCAGCAGTTACTCGAGTAGGCGTGAAGCTTTCTTT. This sequence encodes CASSYSSRREAFF.

This clone has only one observation. The rearrangement joins TRBV4-3 to TRBJ2-7; D may be TRBD2 (5 bases). Trimming took off 1 base at V and 0 bases at J, with 10 bases between the two ends. The CDR3 runs 15 residues. Germline CDR1 LGHNA, CDR2 YSLEER. The CDR3 nucleotides are TGCGCCAGCAGCCAAGTTGGGGAGAACTCCTACGAGCAGTACTTC. This codes for CASSQVGENSYEQYF.

This chain's CDR3 is CASSKSSGSNEQFF. The CDR3 bases are TGTGCCAGCAGTAAGAGTAGCGGGAGCAATGAGCAGTTCTTC. This chain uses TRBV5-5 with TRBJ2-1; 9 bases align to TRBD2. Per germline, CDR1 SGHKS and CDR2 YYEKEE (reference sequence). V shed 5 bases and J 6 bases; nucleotides not matched to a gene: 6. The CDR3 has 14 amino acids.

The rearrangement uses TRBV4-1 and TRBJ2-7; 8 bases match TRBD2. Germline assignment: CDR1 MGHRA and CDR2 YSYEKL. The V and J ends lost 1 base and 7 bases, in that order; junction bases with no gene match: 6. The CDR3 extends over 14 amino acids. CDR3 sequence: CASSQGLALEEQYF. The CDR3 coding sequence is TGCGCCAGCAGCCAAGGACTAGCGCTTGAGGAGCAGTACTTC.

V gene TRBV19 combines with J gene TRBJ1-4; TRBD1 agrees at 9 bases. The germline V gene encodes CDR1 LNHDA and CDR2 SQIVND (reference sequence). The CDR3 runs 14 residues. Trimming at V came to 4 bases and at J to 8 bases, leaving 5 bases not matched to a gene. This CDR3 reads CASSKGQGAEKLFF. DNA of the CDR3: TGTGCCAGTAGTAAGGGACAGGGAGCGGAAAAACTGTTTTTT.

V is TRBV5-5 and J is TRBJ2-7; no reliable D call. V dropped 3 bases and J dropped 2 bases, with 6 bases sitting between them. Germline V gene data show CDR1 as SGHKS and CDR2 as YYEKEE (reference sequence). The CDR3 consists of 12 residues. The CDR3 here is CASSSTAYEQYF. Written as DNA, the CDR3 is TGTGCCAGCAGCTCCACAGCCTACGAGCAGTACTTC.

The V call is TRBV28, the J call TRBJ1-5; TRBD1 is a possible D gene (5 bases). CDR3 length: 16 amino acids. The V end was cut by 4 bases, the J end by 7 bases, with 20 bases between. Germline V gene sequence: CDR1 MDHEN, CDR2 SYDVKM. The CDR3 protein is CASSYPSGGSKQPQHF. CDR3 bases: TGTGCCAGCAGTTATCCCTCCGGGGGGTCTAAACAGCCCCAGCATTTT.

This chain uses TRBV11-2 with TRBJ2-1; D is possibly TRBD2 (6 bases). V was cut by 4 bases and J by 1 base, with 17 bases left in between. The CDR3 is 17 residues long. Germline CDR1 SGHAT, CDR2 FQNNGV. The CDR3 bases are TGTGCCAGCAGCTCCCATGAGGAAGCGGGTTCCTACAATGAGCAGTTCTTC. This gives the protein CASSSHEEAGSYNEQFF.

Details on this clone: This same CDR3 is encoded by further DNA sequences in the sample. The V and J genes are TRBV27 and TRBJ2-7; TRBD2 aligns across 7 bases. The CDR3 runs 14 residues. In germline, CDR1 is MNHEY, CDR2 SMNVEV (reference sequence). V shed 3 bases, J shed 4 bases, and the junction held 6 bases outside the gene matches. This CDR3 reads CASSLGRERYEQYF. The CDR3, as DNA: TGTGCCAGCAGTTTGGGGAGGGAGCGGTACGAGCAGTACTTC.

J is TRBJ2-5 and V is TRBV2; TRBD1 agrees at 9 bases. The V gene end was trimmed by 5 bases and the J gene end by 6 bases; junction bases not matched to a gene: 13. Germline CDR1 and CDR2: SNHLY and FYNNEI. The CDR3 totals 16 residues. CDR3 coding DNA: TGTGCCAGCAGTTCTCCGGGGGACAGGGTTTCGCAGACCCAGTACTTC. Residues: CASSSPGDRVSQTQYF.

The V call is TRBV28, the J call TRBJ2-7, with D perhaps being TRBD1 or TRBD2 (5 bases each). The CDR3 consists of 11 residues. In germline, CDR1 is MDHEN, CDR2 SYDVKM. V was cut by 11 bases and J by 3 bases, with 11 bases left in between. The CDR3 sequence: CAWGRDYEQYF. CDR3 sequence (DNA): TGTGCCTGGGGACGGGACTACGAGCAGTACTTC.

The chain is built from TRBV28 and TRBJ2-7; unclear D gene. CDR1 and CDR2 from the germline V gene are MDHEN and SYDVKM. The CDR3 sequence is 13 residues long. Trimming cost V 10 bases and J 5 bases, with 18 bases left between them. CDR3 region: CATCSSLGNEQYF. Written as DNA, the CDR3 is TGTGCCACCTGCTCGTCCCTAGGGAACGAGCAGTACTTC.